What follows are 4 T cell receptor beta chains derived from one specimen sequenced in a study of cytomegalovirus exposure and HLA in healthy donors. Primers included in the PCR were 60 Vbeta and 13 Jbeta primers. Clones were read by immunoSEQ multiplex PCR, and TCRdb kept only the in-frame ones, dropping some. The data show approximately 210,000 clones, about 85% seen once. The specimen was PBMCs. The receptors here all came from a male donor in good health and CMV-seropositive.

To note about this clone: The sample has other DNA sequences that encode this CDR3 too. In nucleotides, the CDR3 is TGTGCCAGTAGTACGCGGGGCCGGGAAAAACTGTTTTTT. Its translation: CASSTRGREKLFF. The chain employs TRBV19 and TRBJ1-4; TRBD1 might be the D (5 bases). CDR1 is LNHDA, CDR2 SQIVND, per germline (reference sequence). V gave up 4 bases and J gave up 8 bases, with 11 bases separating them. The CDR3 has 13 residues.

This chain uses TRBV5-4 with TRBJ2-1; 8 bases are a match to TRBD2. Germline loops: CDR1 SGHNT, CDR2 YYREEE (reference sequence). Trimming took 5 bases from V and 6 from J; bases not matched to a gene: 10. The CDR3 is 15 amino acids. CDR3 sequence reads: CASRFYPGGANEQFF. The CDR3 DNA reads as TGTGCCAGCAGGTTTTATCCCGGGGGGGCCAATGAGCAGTTCTTC.

This clone was found a few times. The junction departs from germline at one end; a sequencing error may be responsible. The rearrangement uses TRBV7-9 and TRBJ1-4, with D possibly being TRBD1 (6 bases). The CDR3 runs 14 residues. Germline assignment: CDR1 SEHNR and CDR2 FQNEAQ (reference sequence). CDR3 sequence (DNA): TGTTCCAGCACCCCGGGCGGCAGGGGTGAAAAACTGTTTTTT. Its translation is CSSTPGGRGEKLFF.

The rearrangement joins TRBV7-8 to TRBJ1-2, with 7 bases lining up with TRBD1. Trimming at V came to 2 bases and at J to 5 bases, leaving 14 bases not matched to a gene. The CDR3 consists of 17 residues. The germline V gene has CDR1 SGHVS and CDR2 FQNEAQ. The CDR3 is CASSLNMAGQNFYGYTF. Written as DNA, the CDR3 is TGTGCCAGCAGCTTAAATATGGCGGGACAGAACTTTTATGGCTACACCTTC.